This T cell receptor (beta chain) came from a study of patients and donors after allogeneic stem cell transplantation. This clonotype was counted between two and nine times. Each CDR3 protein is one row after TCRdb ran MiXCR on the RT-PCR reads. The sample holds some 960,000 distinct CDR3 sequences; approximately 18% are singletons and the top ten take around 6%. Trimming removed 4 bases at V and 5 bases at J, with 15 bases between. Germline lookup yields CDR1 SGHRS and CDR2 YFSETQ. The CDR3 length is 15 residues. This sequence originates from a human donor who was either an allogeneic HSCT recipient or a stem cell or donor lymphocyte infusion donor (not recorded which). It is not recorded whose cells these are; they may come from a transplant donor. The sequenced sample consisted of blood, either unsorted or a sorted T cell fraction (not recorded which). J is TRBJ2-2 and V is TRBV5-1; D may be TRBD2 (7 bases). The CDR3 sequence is CASSVQGRETGELFF. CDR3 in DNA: TGCGCCAGCAGCGTCCAGGGGAGGGAAACCGGGGAGCTGTTTTTT.